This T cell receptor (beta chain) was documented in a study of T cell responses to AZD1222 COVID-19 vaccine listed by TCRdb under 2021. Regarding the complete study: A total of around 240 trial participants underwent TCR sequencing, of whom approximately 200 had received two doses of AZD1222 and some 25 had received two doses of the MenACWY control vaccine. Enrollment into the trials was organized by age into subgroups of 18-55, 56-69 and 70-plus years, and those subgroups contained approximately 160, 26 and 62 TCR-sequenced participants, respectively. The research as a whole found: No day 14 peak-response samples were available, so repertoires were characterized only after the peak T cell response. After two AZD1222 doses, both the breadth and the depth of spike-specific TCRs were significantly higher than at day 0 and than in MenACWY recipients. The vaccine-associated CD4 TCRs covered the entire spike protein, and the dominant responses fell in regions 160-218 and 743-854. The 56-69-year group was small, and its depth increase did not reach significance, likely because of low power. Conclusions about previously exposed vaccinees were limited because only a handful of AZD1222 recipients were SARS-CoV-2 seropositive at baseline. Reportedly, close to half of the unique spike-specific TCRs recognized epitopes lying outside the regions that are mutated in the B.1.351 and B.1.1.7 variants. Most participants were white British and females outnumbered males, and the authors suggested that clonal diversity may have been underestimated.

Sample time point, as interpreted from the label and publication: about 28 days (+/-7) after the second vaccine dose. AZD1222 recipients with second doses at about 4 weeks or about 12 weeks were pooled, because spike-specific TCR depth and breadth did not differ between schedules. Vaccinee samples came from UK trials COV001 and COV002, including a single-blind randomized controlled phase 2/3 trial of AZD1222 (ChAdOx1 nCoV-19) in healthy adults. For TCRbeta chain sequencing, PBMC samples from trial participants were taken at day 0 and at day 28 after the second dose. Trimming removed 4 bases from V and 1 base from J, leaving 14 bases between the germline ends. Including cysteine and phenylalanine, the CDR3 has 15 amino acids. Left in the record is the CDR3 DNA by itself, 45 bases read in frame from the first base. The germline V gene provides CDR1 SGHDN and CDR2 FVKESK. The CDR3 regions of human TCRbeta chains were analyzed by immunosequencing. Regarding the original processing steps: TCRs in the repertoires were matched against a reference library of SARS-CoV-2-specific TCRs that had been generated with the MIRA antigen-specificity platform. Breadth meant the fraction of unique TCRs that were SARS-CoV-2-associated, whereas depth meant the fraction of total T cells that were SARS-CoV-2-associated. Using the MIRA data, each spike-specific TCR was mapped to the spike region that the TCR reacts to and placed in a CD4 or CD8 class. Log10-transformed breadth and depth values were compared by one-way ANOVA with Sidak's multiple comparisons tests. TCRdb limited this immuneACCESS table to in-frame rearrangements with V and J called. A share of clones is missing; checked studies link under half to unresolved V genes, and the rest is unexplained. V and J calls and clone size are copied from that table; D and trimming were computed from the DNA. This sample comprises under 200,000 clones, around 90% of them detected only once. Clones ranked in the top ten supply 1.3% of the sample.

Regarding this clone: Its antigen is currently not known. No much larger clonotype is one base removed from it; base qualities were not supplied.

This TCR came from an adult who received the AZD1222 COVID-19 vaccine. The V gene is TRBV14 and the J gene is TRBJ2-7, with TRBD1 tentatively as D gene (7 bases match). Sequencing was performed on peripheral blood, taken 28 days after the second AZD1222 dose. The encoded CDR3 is CASSRGDSPSYEQYF. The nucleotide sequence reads TGTGCCAGCAGCCGCGGGGACAGCCCATCCTACGAGCAGTACTTC.